This T cell receptor beta chain appears in the sequencing data of a study of T cell responses to AZD1222 COVID-19 vaccine. General study results and limits: Elevations in Spike-specific TCR breadth and depth followed administration of two AZD1222 doses. Without day 14 samples, only post-peak T cell repertoires were studied. Distributed over spike, vaccine-associated CD4 TCRs predominated at 160-218 and 743-854. Of the AZD1222 recipients, only 5 to 7 were seropositive at baseline.

The method was immunoSEQ multiplex PCR; TCRdb's version includes in-frame clones alone and lacks a portion of them. The sample consists of roughly 97,000 clones, roughly nine tenths of them appearing once. A remark on this clone: Its antigen is not identified.

V was trimmed by 4 bases and J by 1 base, leaving 17 bases between them. CDR1 and CDR2 from the germline V gene are SNHLY and FYNNEI. CDR3 size: 16 residues. This clonotype originated in an adult who received the MenACWY meningococcal vaccine as a control. The starting material was peripheral blood, obtained 28 days after the second dose of the MenACWY control vaccine. This chain joins TRBV2 and TRBJ2-7; TRBD1 might be the D (6 bases). CDR3 sequence (DNA): TGTGCCAGCAGTGCCGACTTAACAGGGCATTCCTACGAGCAGTACTTC. It is translated as CASSADLTGHSYEQYF.